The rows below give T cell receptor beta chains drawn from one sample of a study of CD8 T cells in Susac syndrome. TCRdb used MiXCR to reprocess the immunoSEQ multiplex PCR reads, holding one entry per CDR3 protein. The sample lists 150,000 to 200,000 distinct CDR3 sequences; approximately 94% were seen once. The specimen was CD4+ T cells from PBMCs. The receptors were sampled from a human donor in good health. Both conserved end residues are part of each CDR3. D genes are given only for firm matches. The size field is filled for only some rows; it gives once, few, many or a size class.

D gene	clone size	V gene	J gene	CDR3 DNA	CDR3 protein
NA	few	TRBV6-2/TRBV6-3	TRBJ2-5	TGTGCCAGCAGGACAGGACAAGAGACCCAGTACTTC	CASRTGQETQYF
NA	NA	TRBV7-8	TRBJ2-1	TGTGCCAGCCACGAACGCCGCCTTGGGTTAGATGAGCAGTTCTTC	CASHERRLGLDEQFF
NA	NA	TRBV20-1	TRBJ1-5	TGCAGTGCTAGCGGCGGCTCTGGGCAGCCCCAGCATTTT	CSASGGSGQPQHF
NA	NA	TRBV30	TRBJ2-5	TGTGCCTACTCCCGGGAAGAGACCCAGTACTTC	CAYSREETQYF
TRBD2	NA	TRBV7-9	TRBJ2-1	TGTGCCAGCAGCTTTAGCGGGAGGGCACGATACAATGAGCAGTTCTTC	CASSFSGRARYNEQFF
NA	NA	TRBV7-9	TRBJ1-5	TGTGCCAGCAGCTTCGGTGGGTTAAATCAGCCCCAGCATTTT	CASSFGGLNQPQHF
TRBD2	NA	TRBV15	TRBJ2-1	TGTGCCACCAGCAGAGCGGGACTAGCGGACTCCAATGAGCAGTTCTTC	CATSRAGLADSNEQFF
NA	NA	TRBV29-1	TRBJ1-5	TGCAGCGTTGGTCCAAGCAATCAGCCCCAGCATTTT	CSVGPSNQPQHF
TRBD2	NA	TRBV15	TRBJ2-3	TGTGCCACCAGCAAGTCCGCACTAGCGGGGGGGGCGTATTTT	CATSKSALAGGAYF
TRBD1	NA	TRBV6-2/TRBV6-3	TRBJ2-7	TGTGCCAGCAGTTACCGGACAGGGGGAATCTACGAGCAGTACTTC	CASSYRTGGIYEQYF
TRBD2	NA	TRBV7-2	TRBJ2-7	TGTGCCAGCAGCCGGACTAGCGGGAACAATTACGAGCAGTACTTC	CASSRTSGNNYEQYF
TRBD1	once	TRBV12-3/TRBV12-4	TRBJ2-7	TGTGCCTCGTCCGGACAGGCCGAAGGGTACTTC	CASSGQAEGYF
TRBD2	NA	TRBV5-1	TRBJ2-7	TGCGCCAGCAGCTTTGGCCTAGCGGGGACCTACGAGCAGTACTTC	CASSFGLAGTYEQYF
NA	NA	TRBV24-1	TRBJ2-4	TGTGCCACCAGTGACTCGTCGCTAAACATTCAGTACTTC	CATSDSSLNIQYF
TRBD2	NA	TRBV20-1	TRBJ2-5	TGCAGTGCAGAGACTAGCGGGAGGGCCGATATACAAGAGACCCAGTACTTC	CSAETSGRADIQETQYF
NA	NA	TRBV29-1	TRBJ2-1	TGCAGCGTGGTAGGGGGGTACAATGAGCAGTTCTTC	CSVVGGYNEQFF
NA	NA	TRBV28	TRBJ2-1	TGTGCCAGCAACAAACCCTCGGGACCGGGGTCCGAGCAGTTCTTC	CASNKPSGPGSEQFF
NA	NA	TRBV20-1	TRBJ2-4	TGCAGTGCTAGTCCCGAAAACATTCAGTACTTC	CSASPENIQYF
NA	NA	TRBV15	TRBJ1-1	TGTGCCACCCAGTTACGGGCCATGAACACTGAAGCTTTCTTT	CATQLRAMNTEAFF
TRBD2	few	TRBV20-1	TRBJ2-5	TGCAGTGCTGGGACTAGCGGGAGGGAGACCCAGTACTTC	CSAGTSGRETQYF
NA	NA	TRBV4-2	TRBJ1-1	TGTGCCAGCAGCCAAGAGGGACTCTCGGTAGCTTTCTTT	CASSQEGLSVAFF
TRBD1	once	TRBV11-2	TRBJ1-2	TGTGCCAGCAGCTTACAGGGGGCGCGTGGCTACACCTTC	CASSLQGARGYTF
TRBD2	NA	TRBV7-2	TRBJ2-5	TGTGCCAGCAGCTACCCGGGGGGGGTAGAGACCCAGTACTTC	CASSYPGGVETQYF
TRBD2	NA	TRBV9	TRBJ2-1	TGTGCCAGCAGCGTAGTTTCCAGCGGGAGGCACTACAATGAGCAGTTCTTC	CASSVVSSGRHYNEQFF
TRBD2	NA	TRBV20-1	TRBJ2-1	TGCAGTGCAGTACTAGCGGGAGGTTTCAATGAGCAGTTCTTC	CSAVLAGGFNEQFF
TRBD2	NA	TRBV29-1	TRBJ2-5	TGCAGCGTTGCAGGGCTAGCGGGAGTAGAGACCCAGTACTTC	CSVAGLAGVETQYF
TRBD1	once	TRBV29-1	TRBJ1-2	TGCAGCGTTGAAAGGGGGACAGGGGGCAACACCTTC	CSVERGTGGNTF
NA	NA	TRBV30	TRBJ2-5	TGTGCCTGGGGGGAGCTTGGAGAGACCCAGTACTTC	CAWGELGETQYF
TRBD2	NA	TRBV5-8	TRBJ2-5	TGTGCCAGCAGCCCGGGACTAGCGGGAGATACAGAGACCCAGTACTTC	CASSPGLAGDTETQYF
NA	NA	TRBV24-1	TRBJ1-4	TGTGCCACCAGTGACCGGCGGGGGGAAAAACTGTTTTTT	CATSDRRGEKLFF
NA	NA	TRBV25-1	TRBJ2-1	TGTGCCAGCGCAGGGAGCTTCAATGAGCAGTTCTTC	CASAGSFNEQFF
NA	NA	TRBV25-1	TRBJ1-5	TGTGCCAGCAGTGACTTCGGGGTCCAGGGCCCCCAGCATTTT	CASSDFGVQGPQHF
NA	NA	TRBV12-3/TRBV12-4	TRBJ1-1	TGTGCCAGCAGTTTAGGGCAGAACACTGAAGCTTTCTTT	CASSLGQNTEAFF
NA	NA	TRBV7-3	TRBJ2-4	TGTGCCAGCAGCTTATCAGGGGGGATGGACATTCAGTACTTC	CASSLSGGMDIQYF
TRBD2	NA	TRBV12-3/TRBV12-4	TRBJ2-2	TGTGCCAGCACCCCTAGCGGAACGAACACCGGGGAGCTGTTTTTT	CASTPSGTNTGELFF
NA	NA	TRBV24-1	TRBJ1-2	TGTGCCACCAGTGATTCCACTTGGGGCGGCGGGGGCTACACCTTC	CATSDSTWGGGGYTF
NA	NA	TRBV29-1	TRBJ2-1	TGCAGCGTTGAAGAAGATGAGCAGTTCTTC	CSVEEDEQFF
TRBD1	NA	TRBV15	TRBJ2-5	TGTGCCACCAGCAGAGGTCATTTCGGGACAGTAGAGACCCAGTACTTC	CATSRGHFGTVETQYF
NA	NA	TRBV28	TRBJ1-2	TGTGCCAGCAGTTCCCCCAGGAGCCGTGGCAGGGGCTATGGCTACACCTTC	CASSSPRSRGRGYGYTF
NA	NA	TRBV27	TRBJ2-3	TGTGCCAGCAGTCGCCGTAATAGCACAGATACGCAGTATTTT	CASSRRNSTDTQYF
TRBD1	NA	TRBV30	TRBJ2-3	TGTGCCTGGAGTGTAACAGGGGGCACAGATACGCAGTATTTT	CAWSVTGGTDTQYF